This T cell receptor (beta chain) was captured in a study of blood T cell repertoires in COVID-19. At the level of the study: From the United States, Italy and Spain came samples of acute and convalescent COVID-19. The analysed material was cDNA or gDNA that came from T cells, B-cell-depleted T cells, or PBMCs.

Original processing methods: Amplifying reference gene primers gave estimates of nucleated cell counts. TCRdb keeps only in-frame clones here, not all; method: immunoSEQ multiplex PCR. That table furnishes V, J and clone size, whereas the DNA furnished D and trimming. Among about 200,000 clones listed, roughly 80% were seen once. Germline assignment: CDR1 MNHEY and CDR2 SVGEGT. The V end was cut by 1 base, the J end by 1 base, with 7 bases between. This CDR3 has 14 amino acids. The table lists this clone with a count of one. The sample comprised peripheral blood. The sequence was collected from an elderly woman with acute or convalescent COVID-19. This rearrangement joins TRBV6-2 or TRBV6-3 to TRBJ1-1, with D perhaps matching TRBD1 (5 bases). Written as DNA, the CDR3 is TGTGCCAGCAGTTACTGGGGCACGAACACTGAAGCTTTCTTT. This translates into CASSYWGTNTEAFF.